These T cell receptor beta chains were read from a single sample in a study of cytomegalovirus exposure and HLA in healthy donors. The table came from immunoSEQ multiplex PCR; TCRdb's copy has only in-frame clones and leaves some out. The table includes roughly 250,000 clones, around 91% detected once. The specimen sequenced was PBMCs. The source of these receptors is a woman aged 18-29 years in good health and CMV-seronegative. CDR3s include the opening cysteine and the closing phenylalanine or tryptophan. D genes are given only for firm matches. Size is omitted from some rows. Given values are once, few, many or a class for expanded clones.

.,TRBV11-2,once,TRBJ2-6,TGTGCCAGCAGCTTAGTCCAGGACTCTGGGGCCAACGTCCTGACTTTC,CASSLVQDSGANVLTF
.,TRBV4-1,few,TRBJ1-6,TGCGCCAGCAGCCAACAGGGATTCGGATCACCCCTCCACTTT,CASSQQGFGSPLHF
TRBD2,TRBV7-9,once,TRBJ2-5,TGTGCCAGCAGCCTGACTAGCGGGGGGGCGGTCCAAGAGACCCAGTACTTC,CASSLTSGGAVQETQYF
.,TRBV4-1,.,TRBJ2-5,TGCGCCAGCAGCCAAGAAACTAGCCAAGAGACCCAGTACTTC,CASSQETSQETQYF
TRBD1,TRBV28,.,TRBJ1-3,TGTGCCAGCAATCCGGCGAGGACAGGCGCCTCTGGAAACACCATATATTTT,CASNPARTGASGNTIYF
.,TRBV11-1,.,TRBJ2-6,TGTGCCAGCAGCTCCCAGGGTTACGGGGCCAACGTCCTGACTTTC,CASSSQGYGANVLTF
TRBD1,TRBV28,.,TRBJ1-5,TGTGCCAGCAGTCGACAGGGAGGATTCAATCAGCCCCAGCATTTT,CASSRQGGFNQPQHF
TRBD2,TRBV7-7,.,TRBJ2-1,TGTGCCAGCAGCCCGGGACTAGGGAGGGACAATGAGCAGTTCTTC,CASSPGLGRDNEQFF
.,TRBV13,.,TRBJ2-7,TGTGCCAGCAGCTTTCCGGGGAACGAGCAGTACTTC,CASSFPGNEQYF
TRBD2,TRBV27,.,TRBJ2-2,TGTGCCAGCAGTGGACTAGCGGGGAACGGGGAGCTGTTTTTT,CASSGLAGNGELFF
TRBD2,TRBV7-9,.,TRBJ2-3,TGTGCCAGCAGCCTTACTAGCGGGGGGGCTTCAGATACGCAGTATTTT,CASSLTSGGASDTQYF
.,TRBV28,once,TRBJ1-6,TGTGCCAGCAGTTTTCGGGTACGGGACTCCTATAATTCACCCCTCCACTTT,CASSFRVRDSYNSPLHF
.,TRBV5-1,few,TRBJ1-2,TGCGCCAGCAGCACCCAGGGCTTTGAGGGCTACACCTTC,CASSTQGFEGYTF
.,TRBV20-1,.,TRBJ1-1,TGCAGTGTCCGGCGGGGGGTAGCTTTCTTT,CSVRRGVAFF
.,TRBV20-1,.,TRBJ1-4,TGCAGTGCTAAGATACATGGTAAACTGTTTTTT,CSAKIHGKLFF
.,TRBV5-1,.,TRBJ2-3,TGCGCCAGCAGCTTGTCCAGGGAGGCCCCAGATACGCAGTATTTT,CASSLSREAPDTQYF
.,TRBV27,.,TRBJ1-6,TGTGCCAGCACAAAAAAACAGGGCGGCAATTCACCCCTCCACTTT,CASTKKQGGNSPLHF
.,TRBV5-4,.,TRBJ1-2,TGTGCCAGCAGCTTGTCACAGGGTGAGAGCTACACCTTC,CASSLSQGESYTF
.,TRBV7-9,.,TRBJ2-3,TGTGCCAGCAGCTCACTGGGACTTACTAGCACAGATACGCAGTATTTT,CASSSLGLTSTDTQYF
TRBD1,TRBV28,.,TRBJ2-1,TGTGCCAGCATCACGGGGACAGGGGCCTACAATGAGCAGTTCTTC,CASITGTGAYNEQFF
.,TRBV9,.,TRBJ1-2,TGTGCCAGCAGCGTAGCGGGGGCTAACTATGGCTACACCTTC,CASSVAGANYGYTF
TRBD2,TRBV18,.,TRBJ2-3,TGTGCCAGCTCACCACCTATAGCGGGGGGGCAGCGACGGAGCACAGATACGCAGTATTTT,CASSPPIAGGQRRSTDTQYF
.,TRBV10-1,few,TRBJ2-2,TGCGCCAGCAGTGAGGCTAGCCTGAACACCGGGGAGCTGTTTTTT,CASSEASLNTGELFF
.,TRBV7-6,.,TRBJ1-1,TGTGCCAGCAGTAACGACCACAGGGATAGATACACTGAAGCTTTCTTT,CASSNDHRDRYTEAFF
TRBD1,TRBV7-2,.,TRBJ1-2,TGTGCCAGCAGCTCCGGGACAGGGGGCGTTATCGGCTACACCTTC,CASSSGTGGVIGYTF
.,TRBV11-2,.,TRBJ1-1,TGTGCCAGCAGCTTCCTCACCCCGGCCCCGACGGGGGGGACTGAAGCTTTCTTT,CASSFLTPAPTGGTEAFF
TRBD1,TRBV7-8,.,TRBJ2-2,TGTGCCAGCAGCCCTAGGACAGGGTCAATCGGGGAGCTGTTTTTT,CASSPRTGSIGELFF